This T cell receptor beta chain comes out of a study of cytomegalovirus exposure and HLA in healthy donors. CDR1 is SGHVS, CDR2 FQNEAQ, per germline. There are 15 residues in the CDR3. Trimming cost V 1 base and J 7 bases, with 17 bases left between them. PCR employed 60 Vbeta and 13 Jbeta primers. TCRdb's copy holds only in-frame clones and misses some; the assay was immunoSEQ multiplex PCR. This sample yields around 130,000 clones, of which around 75% are seen a single time; around 3.2% belongs to the top ten. Source material: PBMCs. The origin of this receptor is a man younger than 45 in good health and CMV-seronegative. This chain connects TRBV7-8 to TRBJ2-7; D possibly corresponds to TRBD1 (6 bases). CDR3 coding DNA: TGTGCCAGCAGCTTAGAGGGGGTTCCTCGAGAAGAGCAGTACTTC. It translates to CASSLEGVPREEQYF.